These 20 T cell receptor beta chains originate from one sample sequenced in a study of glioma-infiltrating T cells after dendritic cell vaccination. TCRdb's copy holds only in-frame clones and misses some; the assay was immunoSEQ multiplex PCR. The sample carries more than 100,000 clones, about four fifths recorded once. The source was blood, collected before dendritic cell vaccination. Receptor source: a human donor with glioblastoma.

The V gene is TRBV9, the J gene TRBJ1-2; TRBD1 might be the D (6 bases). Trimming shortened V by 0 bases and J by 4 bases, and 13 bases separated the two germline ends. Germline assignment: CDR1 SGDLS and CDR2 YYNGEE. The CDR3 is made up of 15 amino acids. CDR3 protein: CASSVGEGGLYGYTF. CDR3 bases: TGTGCCAGCAGCGTAGGGGAGGGGGGCCTCTATGGCTACACCTTC. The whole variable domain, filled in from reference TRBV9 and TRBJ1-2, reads DSGVTQTPKHLITATGQRVTLRCSPRSGDLSVYWYQQSLDQGLQFLIQYYNGEERAKGNILERFSAQQFPDLHSELNLSSLELGDSALYFCASSVGEGGLYGYTFGSGTRLTVV.

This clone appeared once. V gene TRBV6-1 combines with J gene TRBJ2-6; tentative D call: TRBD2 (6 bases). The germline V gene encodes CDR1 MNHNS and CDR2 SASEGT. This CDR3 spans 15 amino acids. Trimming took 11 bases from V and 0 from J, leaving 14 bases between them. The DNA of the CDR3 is TGTGCCGCTAGGGACTGGCGCTCTGGGGCCAACGTCCTGACTTTC. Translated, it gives CAARDWRSGANVLTF.

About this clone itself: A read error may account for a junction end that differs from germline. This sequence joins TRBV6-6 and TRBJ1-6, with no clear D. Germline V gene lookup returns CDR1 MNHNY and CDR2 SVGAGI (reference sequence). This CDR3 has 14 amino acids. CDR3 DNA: TGTGCCAGCAGTTCCCCAGGACTCAATTCCCCCCTCCACTTT. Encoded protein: CASSSPGLNSPLHF.

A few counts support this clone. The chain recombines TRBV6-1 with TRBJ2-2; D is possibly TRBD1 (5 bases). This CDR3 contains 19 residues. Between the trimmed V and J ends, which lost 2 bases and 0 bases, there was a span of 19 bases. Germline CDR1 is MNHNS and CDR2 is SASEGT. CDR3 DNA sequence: TGTGCCAGCAGTGAATTTTTGGGTAGGACACCGTCGAACACCGGGGAGCTGTTTTTT. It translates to CASSEFLGRTPSNTGELFF.

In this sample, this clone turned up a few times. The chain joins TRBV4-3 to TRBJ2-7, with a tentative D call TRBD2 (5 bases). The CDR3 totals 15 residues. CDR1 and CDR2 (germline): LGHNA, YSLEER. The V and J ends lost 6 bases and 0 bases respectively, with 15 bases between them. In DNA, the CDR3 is TGCGCCAGCAGTCGAAACCCCGGGGACTCCTACGAGCAGTACTTC. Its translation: CASSRNPGDSYEQYF.

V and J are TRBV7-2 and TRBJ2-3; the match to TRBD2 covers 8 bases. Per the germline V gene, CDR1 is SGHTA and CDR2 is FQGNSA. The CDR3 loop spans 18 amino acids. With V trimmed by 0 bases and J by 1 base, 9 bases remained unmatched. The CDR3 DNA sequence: TGTGCCAGCAGCTTAGCCGGTGCTCGGGGGGGTGGCACAGATACGCAGTATTTT. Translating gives CASSLAGARGGGTDTQYF.

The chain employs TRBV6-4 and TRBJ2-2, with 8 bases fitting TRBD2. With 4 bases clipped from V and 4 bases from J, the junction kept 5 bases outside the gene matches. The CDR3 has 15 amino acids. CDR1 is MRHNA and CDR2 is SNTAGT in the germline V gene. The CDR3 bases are TGTGCCAGCAGTGCCACGACTAGCGTCACCGGGGAGCTGTTTTTT. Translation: CASSATTSVTGELFF.

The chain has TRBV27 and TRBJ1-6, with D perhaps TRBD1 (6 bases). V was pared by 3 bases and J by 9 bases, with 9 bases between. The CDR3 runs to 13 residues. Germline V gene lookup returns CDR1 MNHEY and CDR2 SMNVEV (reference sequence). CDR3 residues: CASSFGQFSPLHF. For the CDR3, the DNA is TGTGCCAGCAGTTTCGGACAGTTTTCACCCCTCCACTTT.

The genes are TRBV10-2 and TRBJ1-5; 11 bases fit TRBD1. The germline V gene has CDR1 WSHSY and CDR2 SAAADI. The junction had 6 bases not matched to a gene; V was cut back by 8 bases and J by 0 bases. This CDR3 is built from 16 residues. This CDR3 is CASRDRGTDSNQPQHF. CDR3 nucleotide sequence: TGCGCCAGCCGGGACAGGGGGACCGATAGCAATCAGCCCCAGCATTTT.

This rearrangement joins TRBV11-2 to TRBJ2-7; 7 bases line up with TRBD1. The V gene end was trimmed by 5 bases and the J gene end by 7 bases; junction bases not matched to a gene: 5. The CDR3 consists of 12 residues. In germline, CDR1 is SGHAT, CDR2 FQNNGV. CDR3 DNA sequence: TGTGCCAGCAGCCGAGACAGGGAGGAGCAGTACTTC. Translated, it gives CASSRDREEQYF.

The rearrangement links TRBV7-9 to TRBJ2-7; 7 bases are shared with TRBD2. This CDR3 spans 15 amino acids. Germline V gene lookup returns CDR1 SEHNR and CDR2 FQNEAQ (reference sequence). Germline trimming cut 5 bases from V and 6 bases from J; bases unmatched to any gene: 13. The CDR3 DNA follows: TGTGCCAGCAGCCCCTCGGGGGGTGTGTTTCGCGAGCAGTACTTC. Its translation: CASSPSGGVFREQYF. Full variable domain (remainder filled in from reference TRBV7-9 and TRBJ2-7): DTGVSQNPRHKITKRGQNVTFRCDPISEHNRLYWYRQTLGQGPEFLTYFQNEAQLEKSRLLSDRFSAERPKGSFSTLEIQRTEQGDSAMYLCASSPSGGVFREQYFGPGTRLTVT.

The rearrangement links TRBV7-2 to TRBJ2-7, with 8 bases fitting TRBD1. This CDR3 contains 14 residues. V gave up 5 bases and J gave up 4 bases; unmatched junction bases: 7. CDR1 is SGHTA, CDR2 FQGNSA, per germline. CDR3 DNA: TGTGCCAGCAGCCCCAGGGACAGGATTTACGAGCAGTACTTC. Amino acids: CASSPRDRIYEQYF.

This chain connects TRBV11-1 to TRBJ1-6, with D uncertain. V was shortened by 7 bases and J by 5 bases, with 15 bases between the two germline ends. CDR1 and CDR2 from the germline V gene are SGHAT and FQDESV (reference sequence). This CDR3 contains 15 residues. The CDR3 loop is CASTPRIDNNSPLHF. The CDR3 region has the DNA TGTGCCAGCACCCCAAGGATAGACAATAATTCACCCCTCCACTTT.

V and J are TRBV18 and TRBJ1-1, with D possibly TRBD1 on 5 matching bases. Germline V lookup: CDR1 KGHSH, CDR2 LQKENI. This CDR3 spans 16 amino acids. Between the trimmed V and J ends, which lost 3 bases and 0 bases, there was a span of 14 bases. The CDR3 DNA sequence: TGTGCCAGCTCACCGCGGCTGTCAGGGTTGAACACTGAAGCTTTCTTT. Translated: CASSPRLSGLNTEAFF.

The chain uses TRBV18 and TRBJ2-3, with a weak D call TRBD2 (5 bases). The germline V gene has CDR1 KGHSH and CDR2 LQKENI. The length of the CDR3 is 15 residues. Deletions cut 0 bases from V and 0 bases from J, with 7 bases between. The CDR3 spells CASSPPRASTDTQYF. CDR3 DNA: TGTGCCAGCTCACCACCGCGGGCTAGCACAGATACGCAGTATTTT.

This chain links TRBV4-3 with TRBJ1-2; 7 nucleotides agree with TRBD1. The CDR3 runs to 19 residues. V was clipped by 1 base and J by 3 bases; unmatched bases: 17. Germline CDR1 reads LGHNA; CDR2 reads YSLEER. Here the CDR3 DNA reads TGCGCCAGCAGCCAAGTAGGCCGGGCATTTAGGGGGCCGTACTATGGCTACACCTTC. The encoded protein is CASSQVGRAFRGPYYGYTF.

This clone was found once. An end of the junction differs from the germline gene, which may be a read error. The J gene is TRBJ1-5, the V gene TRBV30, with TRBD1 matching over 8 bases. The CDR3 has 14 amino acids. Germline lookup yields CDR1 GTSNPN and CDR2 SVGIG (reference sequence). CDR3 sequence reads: CAWSPDRGKQPQHF. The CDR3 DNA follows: TGTGCCTGGAGCCCAGACAGGGGCAAACAGCCCCAGCATTTT.

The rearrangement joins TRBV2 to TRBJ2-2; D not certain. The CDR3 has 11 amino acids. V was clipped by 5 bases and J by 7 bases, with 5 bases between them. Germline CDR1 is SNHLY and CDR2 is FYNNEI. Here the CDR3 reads CASSPRGELFF. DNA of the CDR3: TGTGCCAGCAGTCCGCGCGGGGAGCTGTTTTTT.

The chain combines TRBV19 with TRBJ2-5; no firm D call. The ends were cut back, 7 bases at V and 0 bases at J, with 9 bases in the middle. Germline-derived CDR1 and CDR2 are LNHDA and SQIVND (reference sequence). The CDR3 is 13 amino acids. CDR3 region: CASTSQNQETQYF. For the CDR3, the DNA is TGTGCCAGTACGTCACAGAACCAAGAGACCCAGTACTTC.

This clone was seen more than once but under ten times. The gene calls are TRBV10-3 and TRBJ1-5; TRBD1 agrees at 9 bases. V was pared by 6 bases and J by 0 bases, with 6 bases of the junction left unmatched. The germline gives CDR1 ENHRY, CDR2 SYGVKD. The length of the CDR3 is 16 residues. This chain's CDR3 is CAISGQGRYSNQPQHF. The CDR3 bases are TGTGCCATCAGCGGACAGGGGCGATATAGCAATCAGCCCCAGCATTTT.